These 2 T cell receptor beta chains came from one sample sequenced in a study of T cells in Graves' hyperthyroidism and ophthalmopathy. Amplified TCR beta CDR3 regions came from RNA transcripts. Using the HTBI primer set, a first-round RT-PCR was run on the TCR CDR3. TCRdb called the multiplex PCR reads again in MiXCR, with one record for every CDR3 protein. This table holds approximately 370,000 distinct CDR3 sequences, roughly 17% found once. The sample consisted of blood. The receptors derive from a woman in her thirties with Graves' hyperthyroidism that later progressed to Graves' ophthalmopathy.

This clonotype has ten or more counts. CDR3 coding DNA: TGTGCCAGCAGCTTCTTCGAGGCGGGGAGCACAGATACGCAGTATTTT. It is translated as CASSFFEAGSTDTQYF. This chain joins TRBV7-8 and TRBJ2-3; a weak D match, TRBD2 (6 bases). This CDR3 contains 16 residues. Trimming took 3 bases from V and 0 from J, leaving 13 bases between them. Germline CDR1 SGHVS, CDR2 FQNEAQ.

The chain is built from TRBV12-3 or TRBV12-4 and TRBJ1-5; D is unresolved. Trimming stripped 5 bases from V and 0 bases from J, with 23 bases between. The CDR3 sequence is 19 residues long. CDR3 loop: CASSKRVFTAYHSNQPQHF. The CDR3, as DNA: TGTGCCAGCAGTAAAAGGGTCTTTACGGCCTACCATAGCAATCAGCCCCAGCATTTT.